A selection of T cell receptor beta chains follows, all from one sample in a study of T cells after yellow fever vaccination. TCRdb fed the 5' RACE reads into MiXCR, producing one record per CDR3 protein. The sample has more than 65,000 distinct CDR3 sequences, about an eighth seen once; the top ten hold approximately 25%. The sample was CD8+ T cells not binding an NS4B(214-222) dextramer, sorted from PBMCs, taken less than 25 days after the first yellow fever vaccination. The receptors come from a young man who received the YFV17D yellow fever vaccine. Each CDR3 is given with its conserved first and last residue. D genes are given only for firm matches. For some rows the clone size is stated as once, few or many, or as a class when expanded; others skip it.

CDR3aa: CASSQDRGGGNEKLFF; CDR3nt: TGTGCCAGCAGCCAAGATCGGGGTGGGGGCAATGAAAAACTGTTTTTT; j_gene: TRBJ1-4; d_gene: -; abundance: many; v_gene: TRBV4-2; len: 16
CDR3aa: CASSLDSPGNTGELFF; CDR3nt: TGTGCCAGCAGCTTAGATTCCCCGGGGAACACCGGGGAGCTGTTTTTT; j_gene: TRBJ2-2; d_gene: -; abundance: -; v_gene: TRBV7-6; len: 16
CDR3aa: CASSLSLNSPLHF; CDR3nt: TGTGCCAGCAGTTTATCCCTAAATTCACCCCTCCACTTT; j_gene: TRBJ1-6; d_gene: -; abundance: few; v_gene: TRBV27; len: 13
CDR3aa: CASGSPTSGQIDWETQYF; CDR3nt: TGTGCCAGCGGATCTCCGACTAGCGGGCAAATTGACTGGGAGACCCAGTACTTC; j_gene: TRBJ2-5; d_gene: TRBD2; abundance: few; v_gene: TRBV11-2; len: 18
CDR3aa: CASSGFLADSYNEQFF; CDR3nt: TGCGCCAGCAGCGGATTCCTAGCGGACTCCTACAATGAGCAGTTCTTC; j_gene: TRBJ2-1; d_gene: TRBD2; abundance: -; v_gene: TRBV5-1; len: 16
CDR3aa: CASSFGTGEDGFTF; CDR3nt: TGTGCCAGCAGCTTTGGGACAGGGGAGGATGGCTTCACCTTC; j_gene: TRBJ1-2; d_gene: TRBD1; abundance: -; v_gene: TRBV7-6; len: 14
CDR3aa: CASSLLGGADSNQPQHF; CDR3nt: TGTGCCAGCAGCTTATTAGGGGGGGCGGATAGCAATCAGCCCCAGCATTTT; j_gene: TRBJ1-5; d_gene: -; abundance: -; v_gene: TRBV7-2; len: 17
CDR3aa: CSVEAGDYENIQYF; CDR3nt: TGCAGCGTTGAGGCAGGGGACTATGAAAACATTCAGTACTTC; j_gene: TRBJ2-4; d_gene: -; abundance: -; v_gene: TRBV29-1; len: 14
CDR3aa: CASSQEWTANSPLHF; CDR3nt: TGCGCCAGCAGCCAAGAGTGGACAGCTAATTCACCCCTCCACTTT; j_gene: TRBJ1-6; d_gene: -; abundance: -; v_gene: TRBV4-3; len: 15
CDR3aa: CASSHLSGEAFF; CDR3nt: TGCGCCAGCAGCCACCTTTCGGGTGAAGCTTTCTTT; j_gene: TRBJ1-1; d_gene: -; abundance: many; v_gene: TRBV4-3; len: 12
CDR3aa: CASSDSRTYNEQFF; CDR3nt: TGTGCCAGCTCCGACAGCCGAACCTACAATGAGCAGTTCTTC; j_gene: TRBJ2-1; d_gene: -; abundance: few; v_gene: TRBV6-2/TRBV6-3; len: 14
CDR3aa: CASSFQTRWNSGNTIYF; CDR3nt: TGTGCCAGCAGTTTTCAGACAAGGTGGAACTCTGGAAACACCATATATTTT; j_gene: TRBJ1-3; d_gene: -; abundance: -; v_gene: TRBV12-3/TRBV12-4; len: 17
CDR3aa: CASSLTTAGANVLTF; CDR3nt: TGTGCCAGCAGCTTAACGACTGCTGGGGCCAACGTCCTGACTTTC; j_gene: TRBJ2-6; d_gene: -; abundance: -; v_gene: TRBV7-8; len: 15
CDR3aa: CSVDGAGRYNEQFF; CDR3nt: TGCAGCGTTGACGGGGCAGGGAGGTACAATGAGCAGTTCTTC; j_gene: TRBJ2-1; d_gene: -; abundance: few; v_gene: TRBV29-1; len: 14
CDR3aa: CASSSRTSYYNEQFF; CDR3nt: TGCGCCAGCAGCAGCCGGACGAGCTATTACAATGAGCAGTTCTTC; j_gene: TRBJ2-1; d_gene: -; abundance: -; v_gene: TRBV5-1; len: 15
CDR3aa: CASSFTDTQYF; CDR3nt: TGTGCCAGCAGCTTCACAGATACGCAGTATTTT; j_gene: TRBJ2-3; d_gene: -; abundance: many; v_gene: TRBV11-2; len: 11
CDR3aa: CAIKGGSNQPQHF; CDR3nt: TGTGCCATCAAGGGGGGGAGCAATCAGCCCCAGCATTTT; j_gene: TRBJ1-5; d_gene: -; abundance: few; v_gene: TRBV10-3; len: 13
CDR3aa: CASSPSGGSETQYF; CDR3nt: TGCGCCAGCAGCCCATCGGGTGGGTCGGAGACCCAGTACTTC; j_gene: TRBJ2-5; d_gene: -; abundance: -; v_gene: TRBV4-3; len: 14
CDR3aa: CASTLGSGANTGELFF; CDR3nt: TGTGCCAGCACCCTCGGTAGCGGGGCGAACACCGGGGAGCTGTTTTTT; j_gene: TRBJ2-2; d_gene: TRBD2; abundance: few; v_gene: TRBV12-3/TRBV12-4; len: 16
CDR3aa: CASSQGTSGGADTQYF; CDR3nt: TGTGCCAGCAGCCAAGGGACTAGCGGGGGGGCAGATACGCAGTATTTT; j_gene: TRBJ2-3; d_gene: TRBD2; abundance: many; v_gene: TRBV4-2; len: 16
CDR3aa: CASSYSFGAEAFF; CDR3nt: TGTGCCAGCAGTTATTCTTTTGGGGCTGAAGCTTTCTTT; j_gene: TRBJ1-1; d_gene: -; abundance: few; v_gene: TRBV6-5; len: 13
CDR3aa: CASSLWDRGGETQYF; CDR3nt: TGTGCCAGCAGCTTGTGGGACAGGGGAGGGGAGACCCAGTACTTC; j_gene: TRBJ2-5; d_gene: TRBD1; abundance: few; v_gene: TRBV5-5; len: 15
CDR3aa: CASRGAGTGELFF; CDR3nt: TGTGCCAGCAGGGGCGCGGGGACCGGGGAGCTGTTTTTT; j_gene: TRBJ2-2; d_gene: -; abundance: -; v_gene: TRBV12-3/TRBV12-4; len: 13
CDR3aa: CANVAEAEAFF; CDR3nt: TGTGCCAATGTTGCCGAAGCCGAAGCTTTCTTT; j_gene: TRBJ1-1; d_gene: -; abundance: few; v_gene: TRBV27; len: 11
CDR3aa: CASGQETQYF; CDR3nt: TGTGCCAGCGGTCAAGAGACCCAGTACTTC; j_gene: TRBJ2-5; d_gene: -; abundance: few; v_gene: TRBV25-1; len: 10
CDR3aa: CSVVDSINEKLFF; CDR3nt: TGCAGCGTTGTCGACAGCATTAATGAAAAACTGTTTTTT; j_gene: TRBJ1-4; d_gene: -; abundance: -; v_gene: TRBV29-1; len: 13
CDR3aa: CASSPDSYNEQFF; CDR3nt: TGTGCCAGCAGTCCCGACTCTTACAATGAGCAGTTCTTC; j_gene: TRBJ2-1; d_gene: -; abundance: many; v_gene: TRBV12-3/TRBV12-4; len: 13
CDR3aa: CATSRSGGYEQYF; CDR3nt: TGCGCCACCTCGCGGAGCGGGGGTTACGAGCAGTACTTC; j_gene: TRBJ2-7; d_gene: TRBD2; abundance: few; v_gene: TRBV4-1; len: 13
CDR3aa: CRAAQGAKTGELFF; CDR3nt: TGCAGGGCCGCACAGGGGGCGAAAACCGGGGAGCTGTTTTTT; j_gene: TRBJ2-2; d_gene: TRBD1; abundance: few; v_gene: TRBV20-1; len: 14
CDR3aa: CASSDPQGGSDGYTF; CDR3nt: TGTGCCAGCAGTGACCCTCAGGGGGGGTCCGATGGCTACACCTTC; j_gene: TRBJ1-2; d_gene: TRBD1; abundance: few; v_gene: TRBV6-1; len: 15
CDR3aa: CASSLGGSEQFF; CDR3nt: TGTGCCAGCAGCTTAGGGGGCAGCGAGCAGTTCTTC; j_gene: TRBJ2-1; d_gene: -; abundance: -; v_gene: TRBV11-2; len: 12
CDR3aa: CASRLPYNEQFF; CDR3nt: TGTGCCAGCAGACTTCCCTACAATGAGCAGTTCTTC; j_gene: TRBJ2-1; d_gene: -; abundance: -; v_gene: TRBV7-2; len: 12
CDR3aa: CASSMRSGQPQHF; CDR3nt: TGTGCCAGTAGTATGAGAAGCGGGCAGCCCCAGCATTTT; j_gene: TRBJ1-5; d_gene: -; abundance: few; v_gene: TRBV19; len: 13
CDR3aa: CASSLRTTRYVGVEGYTF; CDR3nt: TGCGCCAGCAGCTTGAGGACTACCCGGTACGTCGGAGTGGAGGGCTACACCTTC; j_gene: TRBJ1-2; d_gene: -; abundance: few; v_gene: TRBV5-1; len: 18
CDR3aa: CASSSIQGLIPDTQYF; CDR3nt: TGTGCCAGCAGCTCGATACAGGGCCTCATCCCAGATACGCAGTATTTT; j_gene: TRBJ2-3; d_gene: -; abundance: few; v_gene: TRBV7-2; len: 16
CDR3aa: CSARELSGEGLNTEAFF; CDR3nt: TGCAGTGCTAGAGAGTTATCGGGAGAGGGGCTGAACACTGAAGCTTTCTTT; j_gene: TRBJ1-1; d_gene: -; abundance: -; v_gene: TRBV20-1; len: 17
CDR3aa: CASSDSSGGANEQFF; CDR3nt: TGTGCCAGCAGTGACTCGAGCGGGGGGGCAAATGAGCAGTTCTTC; j_gene: TRBJ2-1; d_gene: TRBD2; abundance: medium-sized; v_gene: TRBV6-4; len: 15
CDR3aa: CASSTWAGGYTF; CDR3nt: TGTGCCAGCAGCACCTGGGCGGGGGGCTACACCTTC; j_gene: TRBJ1-2; d_gene: -; abundance: -; v_gene: TRBV9; len: 12
CDR3aa: CASSLSGWASGGTNTDTQYF; CDR3nt: TGTGCCAGCAGCTTAAGTGGTTGGGCTAGCGGGGGGACAAACACAGATACGCAGTATTTT; j_gene: TRBJ2-3; d_gene: TRBD2; abundance: -; v_gene: TRBV7-3; len: 20
CDR3aa: CSVEDAGYGYTF; CDR3nt: TGCAGCGTTGAAGATGCCGGCTATGGCTACACCTTC; j_gene: TRBJ1-2; d_gene: -; abundance: -; v_gene: TRBV29-1; len: 12
CDR3aa: CASSMRDRGYNEQFF; CDR3nt: TGTGCCAGCAGCATGAGGGACAGGGGCTACAATGAGCAGTTCTTC; j_gene: TRBJ2-1; d_gene: TRBD1; abundance: -; v_gene: TRBV5-4; len: 15
CDR3aa: CASSQDNLPTEAFF; CDR3nt: TGCGCCAGCAGCCAAGATAACCTGCCCACTGAAGCTTTCTTT; j_gene: TRBJ1-1; d_gene: -; abundance: few; v_gene: TRBV4-1; len: 14
CDR3aa: CASSFRLNTGELFF; CDR3nt: TGTGCCAGCAGTTTCAGGCTAAACACCGGGGAGCTGTTTTTT; j_gene: TRBJ2-2; d_gene: -; abundance: few; v_gene: TRBV6-2/TRBV6-3; len: 14
CDR3aa: CASSQLLGGPEAFF; CDR3nt: TGTGCCAGCAGCCAACTGTTAGGAGGCCCTGAAGCTTTCTTT; j_gene: TRBJ1-1; d_gene: -; abundance: few; v_gene: TRBV3-1; len: 14
CDR3aa: CASSPRGSSYNEQFF; CDR3nt: TGTGCCAGCAGTCCTCGGGGGAGCTCCTACAATGAGCAGTTCTTC; j_gene: TRBJ2-1; d_gene: -; abundance: few; v_gene: TRBV6-2/TRBV6-3; len: 15
CDR3aa: CASRVMGGGTYNEQFF; CDR3nt: TGTGCCAGCAGGGTGATGGGGGGGGGCACCTACAATGAGCAGTTCTTC; j_gene: TRBJ2-1; d_gene: -; abundance: -; v_gene: TRBV12-3/TRBV12-4; len: 16